The TCR beta chain under discussion was sequenced for a study of blood T cell repertoires in COVID-19. As concerns this clone: One junction end disagrees with the germline gene, perhaps due to a read error.

Germline CDR1 and CDR2: KGHSH and LQKENI. The CDR3 is made up of 15 amino acids. Profiled with immunoSEQ multiplex PCR; TCRdb holds only in-frame clones, not every one. Counted here are 280,000 or so clones, roughly 90% occurring once; the ten biggest clones make up roughly 9%. The sequenced sample consisted of peripheral blood. The chain is built from TRBV18 and TRBJ1-4, with 9 bases fitting TRBD1. The sequence was collected from a man aged 18-30 years with active or convalescent COVID-19. CDR3 residues: CASAPKGQGPEKLFF. CDR3 nucleotide sequence: TGTGCCAGCGCACCCAAGGGACAGGGCCCGGAAAAACTGTTTTTT.